This TCR beta chain was captured in a study of cytotoxic CD8 clonotypes in ibrutinib-treated CLL. TCRdb keeps only in-frame clones here, not all; method: immunoSEQ multiplex PCR. The sample carries some 130,000 clones, approximately 83% recorded once. V was pared by 4 bases and J by 2 bases, with 5 bases of the junction left unmatched. The germline gives CDR1 SGHTA, CDR2 FQGNSA. This CDR3 spans 15 amino acids. This sequence was found in a human donor with chronic lymphocytic leukemia. The sample here was PBMCs, taken after 24 months of ibrutinib treatment. The chain is built from TRBV7-2 and TRBJ2-1; 7 bases line up with TRBD2. CDR3 protein: CASSSLAGAYNEQFF. The CDR3 bases are TGTGCCAGCAGCTCCTTGGCGGGGGCCTACAATGAGCAGTTCTTC.